Below are 6 T cell receptor beta chains sequenced from a single sample in a study of monozygotic twins with inflammatory bowel disease. No DNA is given; TCRdb re-called the 5' RACE reads and lists each CDR3 protein once. Its clone listing holds fewer than 550,000 distinct CDR3 sequences. Material for sequencing was blood. The receptors were sampled from a human donor with ulcerative colitis or Crohn's disease, or a healthy co-twin of an affected twin (not recorded which).

The chain combines TRBV7-8 with TRBJ2-1; with no DNA, the TCRdb D assignment of TRBD1 cannot be verified. The CDR3 extends over 16 amino acids. The germline V gene has CDR1 SGHVS and CDR2 FQNEAQ. The CDR3 protein is CASSLRRDRGFGEQFF.

CDR3 in amino acids: CSVQGEGGNQPQHF. V gene TRBV29-1 combines with J gene TRBJ1-5; TCRdb reports TRBD1, a call that lacks DNA to check it against. CDR1 and CDR2 (germline): SQVTM, ANQGSEA. There are 14 residues in the CDR3.

The V gene is TRBV5-5, the J gene TRBJ2-4; TCRdb returns TRBD1, unconfirmable since there is no DNA. CDR3 length: 13 amino acids. Germline V CDR1 and CDR2: SGHKS, YYEKEE (reference sequence). This CDR3 reads CASSSPLSDIQYF.

The genes are TRBV6-1 and TRBJ1-3; TCRdb indicates TRBD1, and absent DNA this call remains unverified. Germline CDR1 MNHNS, CDR2 SASEGT. This CDR3 is built from 14 residues. The CDR3 spells CASRTGTTGNTIYF.

The chain is built from TRBV29-1 and TRBJ1-1; TCRdb names TRBD1, which stays unverified in the absence of DNA. CDR1 and CDR2 from the germline V gene are SQVTM and ANQGSEA. CDR3 size: 14 residues. The CDR3 spells CSVRAGGAQTEAFF. The variable domain in full, with the rest retrieved from reference TRBV29-1 and TRBJ1-1, is SAVISQKPSRDICQRGTSLTIQCQVDSQVTMMFWYRQQPGQSLTLIATANQGSEATYESGFVIDKFPISRPNLTFSTLTVSNMSPEDSSIYLCSVRAGGAQTEAFFGQGTRLTVV.

The chain employs TRBV18 and TRBJ2-7. Germline CDR1 KGHSH, CDR2 LQKENI. This CDR3 is 14 amino acids long. The CDR3 protein is CASSPPRASYEQYF.